This record looks at one T cell receptor (beta chain) sequence and its context. What it recognizes is unknown. The data stem from a study of shared clonotypes between healthy human individuals. Whole-study findings and limits: Clonotype sharing among the donors was expected to vary with sequencing depth. With few donors, the genetic and exposure-history diversity represented was limited.

Trimming cost V 6 bases and J 9 bases; bases outside gene matches: 11. The CDR3 has 16 residues. Germline V gene lookup returns CDR1 SGHAT and CDR2 FQNNGV. Over several immunoSEQ plates, each subset's genomic DNA was distributed in even portions. Here immunoSEQ multiplex PCR was the method, and the copy in TCRdb shows in-frame clones only, minus some. The repertoire includes 2 million or so clones, less than 95% of them detected once, and 1% to 1.3% sits in the top ten. Selected positively for CCR7 and CD45RO-negative, naive CD8 cells excluded terminally differentiated effector memory CD45RA+ cells. The material sequenced was naive CD8+ T cells sorted from blood. The TCR originated in a man between 18 and 29 years old in good health. V is TRBV11-2 and J is TRBJ2-1, with 13 bases matching TRBD2. The CDR3 region has the DNA TGTGCCAGCAGTTCCCCGGGACTAGCGGGAATCGGTGAGCAGTTCTTC. Its translation is CASSSPGLAGIGEQFF. Full variable domain (outside the CDR3, taken from reference TRBV11-2 and TRBJ2-1): EAGVAQSPRYKIIEKRQSVAFWCNPISGHATLYWYQQILGQGPKLLIQFQNNGVVDDSQLPKDRFSAERLKGVDSTLKIQPAKLEDSAVYLCASSSPGLAGIGEQFFGPGTRLTVL.